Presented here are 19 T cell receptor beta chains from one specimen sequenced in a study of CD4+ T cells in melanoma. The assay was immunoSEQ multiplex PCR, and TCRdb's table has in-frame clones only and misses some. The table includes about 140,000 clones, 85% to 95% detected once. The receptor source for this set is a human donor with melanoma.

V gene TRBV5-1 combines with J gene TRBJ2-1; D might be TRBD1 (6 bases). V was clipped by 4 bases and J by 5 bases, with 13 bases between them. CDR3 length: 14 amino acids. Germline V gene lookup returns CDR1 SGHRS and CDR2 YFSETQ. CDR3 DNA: TGCGCCAGCAGCCTGCAGGGGCCTGACAATGAGCAGTTCTTC. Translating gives CASSLQGPDNEQFF.

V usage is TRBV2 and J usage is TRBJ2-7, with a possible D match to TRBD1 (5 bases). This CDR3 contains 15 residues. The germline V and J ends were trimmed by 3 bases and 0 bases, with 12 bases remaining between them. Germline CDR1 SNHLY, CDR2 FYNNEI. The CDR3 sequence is CASSDPTRGSYEQYF. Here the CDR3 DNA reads TGTGCCAGCAGTGACCCGACAAGGGGCTCCTACGAGCAGTACTTC.

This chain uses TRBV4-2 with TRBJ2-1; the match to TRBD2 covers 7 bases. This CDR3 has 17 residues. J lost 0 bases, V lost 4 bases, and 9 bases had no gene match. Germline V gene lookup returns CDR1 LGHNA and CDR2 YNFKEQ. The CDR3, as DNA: TGTGCCAGCAGCCTCGGGGACGGCGGGGGCTCCTACAATGAGCAGTTCTTC. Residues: CASSLGDGGGSYNEQFF.

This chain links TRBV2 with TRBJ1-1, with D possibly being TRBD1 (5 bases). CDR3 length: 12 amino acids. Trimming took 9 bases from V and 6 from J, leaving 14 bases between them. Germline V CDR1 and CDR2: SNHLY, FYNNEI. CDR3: CASGGVSAEAFF. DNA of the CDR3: TGTGCCAGTGGGGGGGTTTCGGCTGAAGCTTTCTTT.

The CDR3 DNA sequence: TGTGCCAGCAGTGACCCTAAGGGGATGTATAATTCACCCCTCCACTTT. Protein: CASSDPKGMYNSPLHF. The chain recombines TRBV25-1 with TRBJ1-6, with D possibly being TRBD1 (5 bases). Trimming shortened V by 3 bases and J by 4 bases, and 13 bases separated the two germline ends. The length of the CDR3 is 16 residues. The V gene's germline CDR1 is MGHDK and CDR2 SYGVNS.

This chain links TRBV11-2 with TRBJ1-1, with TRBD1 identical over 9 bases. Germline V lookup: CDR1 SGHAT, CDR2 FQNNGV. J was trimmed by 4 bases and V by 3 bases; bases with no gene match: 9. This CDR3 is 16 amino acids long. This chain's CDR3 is CASSFGGQGSRTEAFF. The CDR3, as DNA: TGTGCCAGCAGCTTCGGGGGACAGGGTTCTCGCACTGAAGCTTTCTTT. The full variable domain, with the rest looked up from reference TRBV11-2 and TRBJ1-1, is EAGVAQSPRYKIIEKRQSVAFWCNPISGHATLYWYQQILGQGPKLLIQFQNNGVVDDSQLPKDRFSAERLKGVDSTLKIQPAKLEDSAVYLCASSFGGQGSRTEAFFGQGTRLTVV.

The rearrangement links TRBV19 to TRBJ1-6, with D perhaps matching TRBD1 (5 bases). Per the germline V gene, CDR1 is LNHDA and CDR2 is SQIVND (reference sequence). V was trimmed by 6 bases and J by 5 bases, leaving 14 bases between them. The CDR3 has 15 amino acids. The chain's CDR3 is CASSPLTVNNSPLHF. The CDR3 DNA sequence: TGTGCCAGTAGCCCCCTGACAGTTAATAATTCACCCCTCCACTTT.

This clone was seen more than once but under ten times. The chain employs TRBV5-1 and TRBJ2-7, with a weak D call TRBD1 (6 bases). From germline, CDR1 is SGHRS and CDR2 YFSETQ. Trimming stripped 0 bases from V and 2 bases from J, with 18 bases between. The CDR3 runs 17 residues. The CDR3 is CASSLAFASGVPYEQYF. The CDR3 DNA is TGCGCCAGCAGCTTGGCCTTCGCGTCAGGGGTACCCTACGAGCAGTACTTC. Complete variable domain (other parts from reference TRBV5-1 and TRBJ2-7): KAGVTQTPRYLIKTRGQQVTLSCSPISGHRSVSWYQQTPGQGLQFLFEYFSETQRNKGNFPGRFSGRQFSNSRSEMNVSTLELGDSALYLCASSLAFASGVPYEQYFGPGTRLTVT.

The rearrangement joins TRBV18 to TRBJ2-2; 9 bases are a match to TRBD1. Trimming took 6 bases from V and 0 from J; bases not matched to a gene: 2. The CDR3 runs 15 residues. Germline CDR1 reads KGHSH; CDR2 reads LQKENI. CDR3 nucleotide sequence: TGTGCCAGCTCGAGGGACAGGGCGAACACCGGGGAGCTGTTTTTT. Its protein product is CASSRDRANTGELFF.

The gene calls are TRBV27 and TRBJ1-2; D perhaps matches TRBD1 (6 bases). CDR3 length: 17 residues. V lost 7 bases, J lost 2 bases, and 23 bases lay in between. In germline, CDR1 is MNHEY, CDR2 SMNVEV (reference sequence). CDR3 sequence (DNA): TGTGCCAGCAAAGCGGGGGGCTCGAGGACGGACAACTATGGCTACACCTTC. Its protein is CASKAGGSRTDNYGYTF.

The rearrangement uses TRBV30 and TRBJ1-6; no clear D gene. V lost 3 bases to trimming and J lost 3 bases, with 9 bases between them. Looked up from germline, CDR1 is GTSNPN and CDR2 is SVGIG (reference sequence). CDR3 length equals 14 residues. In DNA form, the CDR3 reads TGTGCCTGGAGGTCACGGAGCTATAATTCACCCCTCCACTTT. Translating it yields CAWRSRSYNSPLHF.

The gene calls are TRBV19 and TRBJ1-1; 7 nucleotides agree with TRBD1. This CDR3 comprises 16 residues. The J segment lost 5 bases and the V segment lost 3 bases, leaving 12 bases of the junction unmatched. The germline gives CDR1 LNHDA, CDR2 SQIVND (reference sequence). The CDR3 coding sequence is TGTGCCAGTAGTATCCGAGCCAACCCAGGGGGAACTGAAGCTTTCTTT. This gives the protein CASSIRANPGGTEAFF.

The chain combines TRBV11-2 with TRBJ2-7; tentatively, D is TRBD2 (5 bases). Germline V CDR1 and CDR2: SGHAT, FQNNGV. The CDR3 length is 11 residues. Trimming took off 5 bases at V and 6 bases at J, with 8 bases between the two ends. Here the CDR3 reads CASSPGIEQYF. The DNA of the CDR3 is TGTGCCAGCAGCCCGGGGATCGAGCAGTACTTC.

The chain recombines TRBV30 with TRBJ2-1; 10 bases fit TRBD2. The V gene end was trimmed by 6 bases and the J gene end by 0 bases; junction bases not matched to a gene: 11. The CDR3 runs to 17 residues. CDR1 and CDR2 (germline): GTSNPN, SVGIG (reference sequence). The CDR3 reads CACTSGVVTTSYNEQFF. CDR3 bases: TGTGCCTGTACTAGCGGGGTCGTAACCACCTCCTACAATGAGCAGTTCTTC.

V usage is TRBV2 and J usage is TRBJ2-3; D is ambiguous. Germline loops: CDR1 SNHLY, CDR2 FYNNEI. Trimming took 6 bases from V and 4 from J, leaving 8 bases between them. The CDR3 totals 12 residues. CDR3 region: CASRKESDTQYF. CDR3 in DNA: TGTGCCAGCAGGAAAGAATCAGATACGCAGTATTTT.

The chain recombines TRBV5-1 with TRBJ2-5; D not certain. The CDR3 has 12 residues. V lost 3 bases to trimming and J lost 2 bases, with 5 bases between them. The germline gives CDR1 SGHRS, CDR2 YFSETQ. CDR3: CASSYTQETQYF. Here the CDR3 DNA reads TGCGCCAGCAGCTACACGCAAGAGACCCAGTACTTC.

This CDR3 reads CASRPDLNNQPQHF. The DNA of the CDR3 is TGTGCCAGCAGACCAGACCTGAACAATCAGCCCCAGCATTTT. This chain connects TRBV2 to TRBJ1-5; D is uncertain. The germline V and J ends were trimmed by 6 bases and 3 bases, with 12 bases remaining between them. Looked up from germline, CDR1 is SNHLY and CDR2 is FYNNEI. The CDR3 runs to 14 residues.

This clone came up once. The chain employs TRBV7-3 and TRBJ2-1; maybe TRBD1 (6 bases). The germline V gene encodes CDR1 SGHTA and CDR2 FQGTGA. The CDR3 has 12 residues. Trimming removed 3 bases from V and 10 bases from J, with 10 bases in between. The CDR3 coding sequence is TGTGCCAGCAGCTTCCAAACAGGGGAGCAGTTCTTC. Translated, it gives CASSFQTGEQFF.

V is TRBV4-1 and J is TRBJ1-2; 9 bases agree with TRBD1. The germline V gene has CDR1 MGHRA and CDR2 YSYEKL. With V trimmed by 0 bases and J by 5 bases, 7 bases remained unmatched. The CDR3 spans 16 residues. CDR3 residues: CASSQDLGGTGYGYTF. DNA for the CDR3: TGCGCCAGCAGCCAAGATTTAGGCGGGACAGGGTATGGCTACACCTTC.